These 19 T cell receptor beta chains originate from one sample sequenced in a study of shared clonotypes between healthy human individuals. Some clones are missing from TCRdb's copy, which holds only in-frame ones; the method was immunoSEQ multiplex PCR. The sample contains about 980,000 clones, around 80% of which appear only once. Source material: memory CD4+ T cells sorted from blood. Indicated subset: CD45RA-negative fraction. Every receptor here comes from a man in his late teens or twenties in good health.

In this sample, this clone turned up a few times. This chain connects TRBV6-1 to TRBJ2-5; 7 bases line up with TRBD2. CDR1 and CDR2 from the germline V gene are MNHNS and SASEGT. There are 13 residues in the CDR3. Trimming took 8 bases from V and 3 from J; bases not matched to a gene: 6. The CDR3 protein is CASRRGLEETQYF. DNA for the CDR3: TGTGCCAGCCGACGAGGACTAGAAGAGACCCAGTACTTC.

J is TRBJ2-2 and V is TRBV7-2, with 9 bases fitting TRBD2. The CDR3 extends over 16 amino acids. Unmatched junction bases numbered 8, after V lost 5 bases and J lost 4 bases. From germline, CDR1 is SGHTA and CDR2 FQGNSA. In DNA, the CDR3 is TGTGCCAGCAGCCCAAGGACTAGCGCCTCCACCGGGGAGCTGTTTTTT. As protein: CASSPRTSASTGELFF.

For the CDR3, the DNA is TGTGCCAGCAGTATTGGCGGGGGCCGGACAGATACGCAGTATTTT. Protein sequence: CASSIGGGRTDTQYF. This chain connects TRBV5-4 to TRBJ2-3; possible D gene TRBD2, 7 bases. The V gene's germline CDR1 is SGHNT and CDR2 YYREEE (reference sequence). The CDR3 contains 15 residues. Trimming took 5 bases from V and 3 from J, leaving 16 bases between them.

On this clone itself: Different DNA sequences within this sample yield the same CDR3. CDR3 protein: CASSKAGSSYEQYF. The CDR3, as DNA: TGTGCCAGTAGCAAGGCAGGGAGCTCCTACGAGCAGTACTTC. V is TRBV19 and J is TRBJ2-7; D is tentatively TRBD1 or TRBD2 (5 bases each). The germline CDR1 and CDR2 sequences are LNHDA and SQIVND (reference sequence). This CDR3 contains 14 residues. Trimming took 6 bases from V and 0 from J, leaving 12 bases between them.

J is TRBJ2-1 and V is TRBV5-1, with 7 bases identical to TRBD1. With 2 bases clipped from V and 0 bases from J, the junction kept 5 bases outside the gene matches. The V gene's germline CDR1 is SGHRS and CDR2 YFSETQ. The CDR3 covers 16 residues. The CDR3 DNA reads TGCGCCAGCAGCTTAACGGGACAGAACTCCTACAATGAGCAGTTCTTC. Translation: CASSLTGQNSYNEQFF. The full variable domain, with the rest looked up from reference TRBV5-1 and TRBJ2-1, is KAGVTQTPRYLIKTRGQQVTLSCSPISGHRSVSWYQQTPGQGLQFLFEYFSETQRNKGNFPGRFSGRQFSNSRSEMNVSTLELGDSALYLCASSLTGQNSYNEQFFGPGTRLTVL.

The chain recombines TRBV11-2 with TRBJ1-3, with D unclear. The CDR3 is 14 residues long. V was shortened by 5 bases and J by 1 base, with 9 bases between the two germline ends. Germline lookup yields CDR1 SGHAT and CDR2 FQNNGV. CDR3 sequence reads: CASSLQRSGNTIYF. In nucleotides, the CDR3 is TGTGCCAGCAGCCTGCAACGGTCTGGAAACACCATATATTTT.

The rearrangement joins TRBV9 to TRBJ2-5; a possible D gene is TRBD2 (5 bases). The germline V gene encodes CDR1 SGDLS and CDR2 YYNGEE. V was cut by 3 bases and J by 2 bases, with 14 bases left in between. This CDR3 has 15 residues. The CDR3: CASSGIGGRQETQYF. The CDR3 region has the DNA TGTGCCAGCAGCGGGATCGGAGGACGACAAGAGACCCAGTACTTC.

CDR3 protein: CASRPQDTGELFF. The CDR3 coding sequence is TGTGCCAGCAGGCCGCAGGACACCGGGGAGCTGTTTTTT. The chain couples TRBV14 to TRBJ2-2, with no clear D. The CDR3 extends over 13 amino acids. V was cut by 6 bases and J by 3 bases, with 8 bases left in between. CDR1 SGHDN and CDR2 FVKESK come from the germline V gene.

This sequence joins TRBV28 and TRBJ1-5, with D unclear. V dropped 3 bases and J dropped 6 bases, with 6 bases sitting between them. This CDR3 region has 12 residues. Germline CDR1 is MDHEN and CDR2 is SYDVKM. This CDR3 reads CASSFLSQPQHF. The CDR3 DNA reads TGTGCCAGCAGTTTTTTAAGTCAGCCCCAGCATTTT.

V is TRBV2 and J is TRBJ1-1, with TRBD1 matching 10 bases. The length of the CDR3 is 15 residues. With V trimmed by 6 bases and J by 5 bases, 9 bases remained unmatched. Germline CDR1 and CDR2: SNHLY and FYNNEI. The CDR3 nucleotides are TGTGCCAGCAGAGCCAGACAGGGGGCGGCTACTGAAGCTTTCTTT. Translating it yields CASRARQGAATEAFF.

The V and J genes are TRBV4-2 and TRBJ1-6; D not certain. Germline CDR1 and CDR2: LGHNA and YNFKEQ. This CDR3 contains 18 residues. Trimming stripped 0 bases from V and 2 bases from J, with 14 bases between. CDR3 coding DNA: TGTGCCAGCAGCCAAGAGGGTGCGGGGTTGGCCTATAATTCACCCCTCCACTTT. Protein: CASSQEGAGLAYNSPLHF.

The chain recombines TRBV30 with TRBJ2-7, with a possible D match to TRBD2 (6 bases). Germline CDR1 is GTSNPN and CDR2 is SVGIG (reference sequence). The CDR3 loop spans 13 amino acids. V gave up 3 bases and J gave up 3 bases, with 12 bases separating them. CDR3 sequence (DNA): TGTGCCTGGAGGGCGGGGACCCTCTACGAGCAGTACTTC. Amino acids: CAWRAGTLYEQYF.

The V and J genes are TRBV5-4 and TRBJ2-5, with D perhaps matching TRBD1 (6 bases). Germline CDR1 reads SGHNT; CDR2 reads YYREEE (reference sequence). The V gene lost 6 bases and the J gene lost 2 bases, with 17 bases spanning the gap. The CDR3 consists of 15 residues. The CDR3 DNA is TGTGCCAGCACGACGAAACAAACAGGGCAAGAGACCCAGTACTTC. It codes for CASTTKQTGQETQYF.

The rearrangement uses TRBV2 and TRBJ1-2, with a possible D match to TRBD1 (6 bases). The ends were cut back, 9 bases at V and 3 bases at J, with 17 bases in the middle. The CDR3 is 14 residues long. The germline gives CDR1 SNHLY, CDR2 FYNNEI. The CDR3 DNA reads TGTGCCAGTATCAGGGGATTTTCGGACTATGGCTACACCTTC. As protein: CASIRGFSDYGYTF. Full variable domain (rest looked up from reference TRBV2 and TRBJ1-2): EPEVTQTPSHQVTQMGQEVILRCVPISNHLYFYWYRQILGQKVEFLVSFYNNEISEKSEIFDDQFSVERPDGSNFTLKIRSTKLEDSAMYFCASIRGFSDYGYTFGSGTRLTVV.

This rearrangement joins TRBV6-6 to TRBJ1-2, with D maybe TRBD1 (6 bases). This CDR3 spans 13 amino acids. V gave up 8 bases and J gave up 0 bases, with 10 bases separating them. Germline loops: CDR1 MNHNY, CDR2 SVGAGI (reference sequence). The CDR3 sequence: CASAGGPNYGYTF. The DNA of the CDR3 is TGTGCCAGCGCCGGGGGGCCTAACTATGGCTACACCTTC.

V gene TRBV18 combines with J gene TRBJ2-7, with D possibly being TRBD1 or TRBD2 (5 bases each). The CDR3 is made up of 14 amino acids. Per germline, CDR1 KGHSH and CDR2 LQKENI. V was shortened by 2 bases and J by 7 bases, with 15 bases between the two germline ends. Here the CDR3 reads CASSPGTTTLEQYF. The DNA of the CDR3 is TGTGCCAGCTCACCAGGGACCACTACCCTGGAGCAGTACTTC.

This clone was counted once. At the DNA level, this CDR3 is encoded by other sequences in the same sample as well. The chain links TRBV6-5 to TRBJ1-6, with 9 bases lining up with TRBD1. This CDR3 has 14 amino acids. V shed 5 bases and J 5 bases; nucleotides not matched to a gene: 1. Germline V CDR1 and CDR2: MNHEY, SVGAGI. The CDR3, as DNA: TGTGCCAGCAGTCGGACAGGGGATAATTCACCCCTCCACTTT. This codes for CASSRTGDNSPLHF.

Only a few counts were recorded for this clone. The rearrangement links TRBV11-2 to TRBJ2-6; the D is unclear. V shed 4 bases and J shed 1 base, with 5 bases lying between them. From germline, CDR1 is SGHAT and CDR2 FQNNGV. This CDR3 spans 14 amino acids. The DNA for the CDR3 is TGTGCCAGCAGCTCGCTATCTGGGGCCAACGTCCTGACTTTC. Residues: CASSSLSGANVLTF.

The V call is TRBV5-1, the J call TRBJ2-2; D unclear. The ends were cut back, 4 bases at V and 3 bases at J, with 13 bases in the middle. Germline V gene sequence: CDR1 SGHRS, CDR2 YFSETQ. The CDR3 spans 15 residues. The CDR3 here is CASSLPVADTGELFF. The DNA for the CDR3 is TGCGCCAGCAGCCTTCCCGTGGCGGACACCGGGGAGCTGTTTTTT.